This T cell receptor (beta chain) was sequenced in a study of cytomegalovirus exposure and HLA in healthy donors. This CDR3 comprises 14 residues. Germline V gene sequence: CDR1 MDHEN, CDR2 SYDVKM. Trimming stripped 10 bases from V and 1 base from J, with 16 bases between. The PCR contained 60 Vbeta and 13 Jbeta primers. TCRdb keeps only in-frame clones here, not all; method: immunoSEQ multiplex PCR. The table has 150,000 to 160,000 clones, roughly three quarters seen once; the top ten hold 10% to 15%. Study conclusions and caveats: In vitro work confirmed that three CMV-associated chains recognize CMV antigens. Some V segments (TRBV6-2 and TRBV6-3 among them) were excluded as indistinguishable.

This clone was recorded only once. The antigen is undetermined. Sequenced: PBMCs. The sequence derives from a young man in good health and CMV-seropositive. The V gene is TRBV28, the J gene TRBJ1-1; D perhaps matches TRBD1 (6 bases). This CDR3 is CATTPGQPNTEAFF. The CDR3 DNA follows: TGTGCCACCACCCCCGGACAGCCGAACACTGAAGCTTTCTTT.